This entry concerns a single TCR beta chain. Its antigen is not known. The entry originates in a study of cytomegalovirus exposure and HLA in healthy donors. Overall study findings and caveats: Associated with cytomegalovirus, according to the listing, were 150 to 200 TCR beta chains.

V shed 8 bases and J 2 bases; nucleotides not matched to a gene: 3. The germline V gene has CDR1 LNHDA and CDR2 SQIVND (reference sequence). CDR3 length: 13 residues. Amplification used 60 Vbeta primers and 13 Jbeta primers. Only in-frame clones appear in the TCRdb table, and some are missing; sequencing was by immunoSEQ multiplex PCR. The repertoire holds about 200,000 clones, with 80% to 90% as singletons. The material sequenced was PBMCs. This chain joins TRBV19 and TRBJ1-2; 9 positions agree with TRBD1. The sequence was collected from a man aged 25 to 45 in good health and CMV-seronegative. The CDR3 sequence is CASAGTGNYGYTF. The DNA for the CDR3 is TGTGCCAGTGCCGGGACAGGGAACTATGGCTACACCTTC.